These T cell receptor beta chains were read from a single sample in a study of tumor-infiltrating lymphocytes in primary liver carcinoma. TCRdb processed the multiplex PCR reads anew with MiXCR; each CDR3 protein has one entry. This sample has roughly 330,000 distinct CDR3 sequences, with around 60% found just once. The sample was peripheral blood. The origin of the receptors is a man between 35 and 55 years old with primary liver carcinoma and hepatitis B virus infection. Each CDR3 is given with its conserved first and last residue. D genes are given only for firm matches. Rows may omit the clone size; those that give it use once, few, many or a size class.

j_call,v_call,d_call,clone_size,cdr3_aa,cdr3_nt
TRBJ2-7,TRBV11-2,-,-,CASSLGLDQCF,TGTGCCAGCAGCCTCGGCCTGGATCAGTGCTTC
TRBJ2-1,TRBV11-2,TRBD2,-,CTSSSVAGGYGNEQLF,TGTACCAGCAGCTCCGTAGCGGGAGGTTACGGCAATGAGCAGCTCTTC
TRBJ1-1,TRBV11-3,TRBD1,many,CASSGKGTDAEAFF,TGTGCCAGCAGCGGTAAGGGGACAGACGCTGAAGCTTTCTTT
TRBJ2-3,TRBV11-2,-,-,CSSSLAVGSDTQYF,TGTTCCAGCAGCTTAGCGGTAGGCTCAGATACGCAGTATTTT
TRBJ2-5,TRBV6-2/TRBV6-3,-,-,CASRAGQRISESQYF,TGTGCCAGCAGAGCTGGACAGAGGATTTCGGAGTCCCAGTACTTC
TRBJ1-1,TRBV6-5,-,few,CASRRPSVGWVGTEAFF,TGTGCCAGCAGGAGACCTTCCGTCGGGTGGGTTGGCACTGAAGCTTTCTTT
TRBJ2-7,TRBV6-5,-,-,CASSYNRETYEQYF,TGTGCCAGCAGTTACAATCGGGAGACCTACGAGCAGTACTTC
TRBJ2-1,TRBV11-2,-,-,CAISLDHNEQFF,TGTGCCATCAGTTTAGATCACAATGAGCAGTTCTTC
TRBJ2-4,TRBV29-1,TRBD2,-,CRVEDRSSGSILF,TGCAGAGTTGAAGATAGGTCTAGCGGGAGTATCTTATTC
TRBJ2-3,TRBV11-2,-,-,CASRGLTSIDMQYF,TGTGCCAGCAGGGGCCTCACTAGCATAGATATGCAGTATTTT
TRBJ2-3,TRBV4-3,-,-,CASSQDLWNTDTQYF,TGCGCCAGCAGCCAAGATTTATGGAACACAGATACGCAGTATTTT
TRBJ2-7,TRBV11-2,-,once,CASIQQGGLYEQYF,TGTGCCAGCATCCAACAGGGGGGGTTGTACGAGCAGTACTTC
TRBJ1-2,TRBV12-3/TRBV12-4,TRBD1,-,CASSRDSFSGYTF,TGTGCCAGTAGCCGGGACAGCTTCTCTGGCTACACCTTC
TRBJ1-2,TRBV12-3/TRBV12-4,-,many,CASRLDGNYGYTF,TGTGCCAGCAGATTGGACGGGAACTATGGCTACACCTTC
TRBJ2-7,TRBV10-3,TRBD2,many,CAISSTGTIGYEQYF,TGTGCCATCAGTTCAACCGGGACTATTGGCTACGAGCAGTACTTC
TRBJ2-2,TRBV30,-,-,CAWKGHSNTGELFF,TGTGCCTGGAAGGGACATTCGAACACCGGGGAGCTGTTTTTT
TRBJ2-2,TRBV18,-,-,CASSRFQRDDTGELFF,TGTGCCAGCTCACGTTTTCAACGGGACGACACCGGGGAGCTGTTTTTT
TRBJ2-7,TRBV6-1,-,-,CASSEVQRTTYEQYF,TGTGCCAGCAGTGAAGTTCAGAGGACTACCTACGAGCAGTACTTC
TRBJ2-7,TRBV4-2,-,-,CASSQEYRSYDQYF,TGTGCCAGCAGTCAAGAATACAGATCCTACGATCAGTACTTC
TRBJ1-2,TRBV30,TRBD1,-,CAWAGGGRYGYTF,TGTGCCTGGGCAGGGGGCGGAAGGTATGGCTACACCTTC
TRBJ1-5,TRBV28,TRBD1,few,CASRNRGQQNQPQHF,TGTGCCAGCAGGAACAGGGGACAGCAAAATCAGCCCCAGCATTTT
TRBJ1-5,TRBV4-1,TRBD1,-,CASRPRDSRNQPEHF,TGCGCCAGCAGACCCCGGGACAGCCGCAATCAGCCCGAGCATTTT
TRBJ2-7,TRBV11-1,-,-,CASSLDGLARVFLYEQYF,TGTGCCAGCAGCTTAGATGGTTTAGCGCGGGTATTCCTCTACGAGCAGTACTTC
TRBJ1-1,TRBV5-4,TRBD1,-,CDSSSRTGANTEALF,TGTGACAGCAGCTCTCGGACAGGGGCGAACACTGAAGCTTTATTT
TRBJ2-1,TRBV6-5,TRBD2,many,CASSPELASYNEQFF,TGTGCCAGCAGTCCAGAACTAGCGTCCTACAATGAGCAGTTCTTC
TRBJ2-7,TRBV5-4,TRBD2,-,CASSPTRLAGAFYEQYF,TGTGCCAGCAGCCCAACCCGACTAGCGGGAGCTTTTTACGAGCAGTACTTC
TRBJ2-1,TRBV25-1,TRBD2,-,CASQTSDPSTYNEQFF,TGTGCCAGTCAGACTAGCGACCCATCAACCTACAATGAGCAGTTCTTC
TRBJ2-1,TRBV5-4,-,many,CASNPGREYNEQFF,TGTGCCAGCAACCCCGGGAGAGAATACAATGAGCAGTTCTTC
TRBJ2-3,TRBV11-2,TRBD2,-,CASILRPEGLTGDTQYF,TGTGCCAGCATCTTACGCCCTGAGGGACTAACAGGCGATACGCAGTATTTT
TRBJ1-6,TRBV11-2,-,-,CASSSHGGDSLLHF,TGTGCCAGCAGCTCCCATGGGGGTGATTCACTCCTCCACTTT
TRBJ1-5,TRBV6-5,TRBD1,-,CASRETTGDNQLQHF,TGTGCCAGCAGGGAAACGACAGGGGACAATCAGCTCCAGCATTTT
TRBJ2-1,TRBV28,TRBD2,-,CASSLRLAGGAYNEQFF,TGTGCCAGCAGTTTGAGGCTAGCGGGAGGGGCATACAATGAGCAGTTCTTC
TRBJ2-5,TRBV5-1,-,-,CVSTLDQDTQYF,TGCGTCAGCACACTGGACCAAGACACCCAGTACTTC
TRBJ2-1,TRBV30,TRBD2,-,CAWSSGNHNEQFF,TGTGCCTGGTCGAGCGGGAACCACAATGAGCAGTTCTTC
TRBJ2-2,TRBV12-3/TRBV12-4,-,many,CASSFSGAGELFF,TGTGCCAGCAGTTTTTCGGGGGCGGGGGAGCTGTTTTTT
TRBJ2-5,TRBV29-1,-,-,CGVEDLTAQETQYF,TGCGGCGTTGAAGATCTCACAGCGCAAGAGACCCAGTACTTC
TRBJ1-5,TRBV28,-,-,CASILTGRHSNQPQHF,TGTGCCAGCATCCTAACAGGGAGGCATAGCAATCAGCCCCAGCATTTT
TRBJ2-7,TRBV11-2,TRBD1,once,CGSSPGQGPTYEQYF,TGTGGCAGCAGCCCGGGACAGGGACCGACCTACGAGCAGTATTTC
TRBJ2-1,TRBV11-2,-,once,CASRLSGLETQFF,TGCGCCAGCAGATTATCCGGATTGGAGACCCAGTTCTTC
TRBJ1-1,TRBV6-2/TRBV6-3,TRBD1,-,CVSSHRDRGALF,TGTGTCAGCAGTCACCGGGACAGGGGTGCTTTATTT
TRBJ2-3,TRBV11-2,TRBD2,many,CASSLGSGRGDTQYF,TGTGCCAGCAGCTTAGGGAGCGGGAGGGGAGATACGCAGTATTTT
TRBJ2-5,TRBV11-1,-,-,CASSLGPEETQYF,TGTGCCAGCAGCTTAGGTCCAGAAGAGACCCAGTACTTT
TRBJ2-7,TRBV4-2,TRBD2,-,CASSQDRAAGGAYEQYF,TGTGCCAGCAGCCAAGATCGGGCAGCGGGAGGGGCCTACGAGCAGTACTTC
TRBJ1-6,TRBV12-3/TRBV12-4,-,-,CASRQVRSYNSPLHF,TGTGCCAGCAGACAGGTGCGCTCCTATAATTCACCCCTCCACTTT
TRBJ2-1,TRBV6-6,TRBD2,many,CASNRLAGSPYNEQFF,TGTGCCAGCAATCGACTAGCGGGTTCCCCCTACAATGAGCAGTTCTTC
TRBJ2-6,TRBV11-3,-,-,CASSPTPAGANVLAF,TGTGCCAGCAGCCCAACCCCTGCCGGGGCCAACGTCCTGGCTTTC
TRBJ2-6,TRBV11-2,-,few,CAISHETGSSGANVLTF,TGTGCCATCAGTCACGAAACAGGGAGCTCTGGGGCCAACGTCCTGACTTTC
TRBJ1-1,TRBV18,TRBD1,-,CASSRYRGQDTEAFF,TGTGCCAGCTCGCGGTACAGGGGCCAGGACACTGAAGCTTTCTTT
TRBJ2-3,TRBV12-3/TRBV12-4,TRBD1,many,CASSFRDREADTQYF,TGTGCCAGCAGTTTTAGGGACAGGGAGGCAGATACGCAGTATTTT
TRBJ2-7,TRBV4-3,-,many,CASSQDLVGVPYEQYF,TGCGCCAGCAGCCAAGATCTAGTAGGCGTCCCCTACGAGCAGTACTTC
TRBJ2-7,TRBV4-3,-,once,CASSQGVGGDYELYF,TGCGCCAGCAGCCAAGGGGTAGGCGGCGACTACGAGTTGTACTTC